The sample holds a few counts of the clone carrying this T cell receptor beta chain. The data are from a study of shared clonotypes between healthy human individuals. PBMC DNA, left unsorted, was sequenced on ten immunoSEQ deep assay plates. The assay was immunoSEQ multiplex PCR, and TCRdb's table has in-frame clones only and misses some. This sample yields roughly 500,000 clones, of which more than 65% are seen a single time; 10% to 15% belongs to the top ten. This receptor was identified in a woman in her thirties or forties in good health. Some clones in this sample may be carry-over from other donors' samples. The sample was PBMCs.

CDR3 nucleotide sequence: TGTGCCAGCAGTTCGCTGGGGGACACTGAAGCTTTCTTT. It codes for CASSSLGDTEAFF. V is TRBV28 and J is TRBJ1-1; TRBD1 might be the D (5 bases). CDR3 length equals 13 residues. Germline V gene sequence: CDR1 MDHEN, CDR2 SYDVKM. V lost 4 bases and J 3 bases, leaving 9 bases between the germline ends.